This T cell receptor beta chain was retrieved from a study of blood T cell repertoires in COVID-19. Losses at the gene ends were 3 bases for V and 9 bases for J; bases not matched to a gene: 7. From germline, CDR1 is SGHAT and CDR2 FQNNGV. The CDR3 has 14 residues. Ten or more counts support this clone. The method was immunoSEQ multiplex PCR; TCRdb's version includes in-frame clones alone and lacks a portion of them. The table lists under 200,000 clones, over 70% of them singletons. The chain carries TRBV11-2 and TRBJ1-5, with 8 bases aligning to TRBD1. Sequencing used peripheral blood. The source of this sequence is a man between 65 and 85 years old with acute or convalescent COVID-19. The chain's CDR3 is CASSFAGQGRPQHF. The CDR3 DNA reads TGTGCCAGCAGCTTTGCTGGACAGGGAAGGCCCCAGCATTTT.